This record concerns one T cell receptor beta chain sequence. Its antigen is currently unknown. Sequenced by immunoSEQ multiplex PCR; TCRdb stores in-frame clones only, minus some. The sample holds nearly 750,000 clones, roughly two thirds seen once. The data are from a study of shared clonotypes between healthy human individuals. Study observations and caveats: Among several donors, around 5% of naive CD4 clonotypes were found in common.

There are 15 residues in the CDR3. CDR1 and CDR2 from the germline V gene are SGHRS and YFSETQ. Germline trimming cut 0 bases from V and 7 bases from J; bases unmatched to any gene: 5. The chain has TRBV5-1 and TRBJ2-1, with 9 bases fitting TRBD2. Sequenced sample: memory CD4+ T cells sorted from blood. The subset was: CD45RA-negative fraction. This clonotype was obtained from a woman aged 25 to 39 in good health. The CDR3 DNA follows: TGCGCCAGCAGCTTGGTGGGGACTAGCCATAATGAGCAGTTCTTC. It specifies CASSLVGTSHNEQFF. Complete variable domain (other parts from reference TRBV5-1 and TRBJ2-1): KAGVTQTPRYLIKTRGQQVTLSCSPISGHRSVSWYQQTPGQGLQFLFEYFSETQRNKGNFPGRFSGRQFSNSRSEMNVSTLELGDSALYLCASSLVGTSHNEQFFGPGTRLTVL.